The 13 T cell receptor beta chains below were found in one sample sequenced in a study of blood T cell repertoires in COVID-19. Some clones are missing from TCRdb's copy, which holds only in-frame ones; the method was immunoSEQ multiplex PCR. Among about 300,000 clones listed, about nine tenths were seen once. Sequencing was done on a sample of PBMCs or T cells enriched from blood (not recorded which). The receptors stem from a woman in her late teens or twenties who had recovered from COVID-19.

This sequence joins TRBV7-6 and TRBJ2-7, with 7 bases matching TRBD1. Trimming at V came to 6 bases and at J to 2 bases, leaving 10 bases not matched to a gene. This CDR3 has 15 amino acids. The germline V gene encodes CDR1 SGHVS and CDR2 FNYEAQ. The CDR3 sequence is CASSSHRDRPYEQYF. The CDR3 bases are TGTGCCAGCAGTTCACACCGGGACAGACCCTACGAGCAGTACTTC.

The CDR3 coding sequence is TGTGCCAGCAGCCAAGATGCACTAGCGGGGGGGCCTGATCGAGAGACCCAGTACTTC. It codes for CASSQDALAGGPDRETQYF. The rearrangement links TRBV3-1 (or the pseudogene TRBV3-2) to TRBJ2-5, with 13 bases matching TRBD2. V was pared by 0 bases and J by 4 bases, with 11 bases of the junction left unmatched. In germline, CDR1 is LGHDT, CDR2 YNNKEL (reference sequence). The CDR3 sequence is 19 residues long.

The chain links TRBV3-1 (or the pseudogene TRBV3-2) to TRBJ2-3, with D uncertain. The CDR3 length is 13 residues. From germline, CDR1 is LGHDT and CDR2 YNNKEL (reference sequence). V was pared by 1 base and J by 8 bases, with 10 bases between. The CDR3 region is CASSQGPAGTQYF. The DNA of the CDR3 is TGTGCCAGCAGCCAAGGGCCAGCAGGTACGCAGTATTTT.

This rearrangement joins TRBV3-1 (or the pseudogene TRBV3-2) to TRBJ1-1; D is unresolved. Germline V gives CDR1 LGHDT, CDR2 YNNKEL (reference sequence). The CDR3 is 14 residues long. V was cut by 2 bases and J by 4 bases, with 11 bases left in between. CDR3 DNA sequence: TGTGCCAGCAGCCAATTTGTGAGGAGCACTGAAGCTTTCTTT. Translation gives CASSQFVRSTEAFF.

J is TRBJ1-5 and V is TRBV3-1 (or the pseudogene TRBV3-2), with 9 bases aligning to TRBD1. This CDR3 has 14 amino acids. Germline loops: CDR1 LGHDT, CDR2 YNNKEL (reference sequence). V trimming: 5 bases; J trimming: 5 bases; junction bases outside the gene matches: 4. In DNA, the CDR3 is TGTGCCAGCAGCACAGGGGGCGGGCATCAGCCCCAGCATTTT. Its translation: CASSTGGGHQPQHF.

In this sample, this clone turned up a few times. The rearrangement uses TRBV20-1 and TRBJ1-2; TRBD1 agrees at 9 bases. CDR1 DFQATT and CDR2 SNEGSKA come from the germline V gene (reference sequence). The CDR3 length is 18 residues. V was pared by 3 bases and J by 8 bases, with 22 bases of the junction left unmatched. CDR3 nucleotides: TGCAGTGCTAGTATGGTCACCCCGTCGGGACAGGGCATAGGCGGCTACACCTTC. Translating it yields CSASMVTPSGQGIGGYTF.

The sample holds one count of this clone. This sequence joins TRBV4-1 and TRBJ2-6; 10 bases agree with TRBD1. The CDR3 has 20 residues. The ends lost 1 base at V and 0 bases at J; junction bases unmatched: 9. Germline CDR1 reads MGHRA; CDR2 reads YSYEKL. CDR3: CASSQAHYRTGGSGANVLTF. Here the CDR3 DNA reads TGCGCCAGCAGCCAAGCTCACTATAGGACAGGGGGCTCTGGGGCCAACGTCCTGACTTTC.

The rearrangement uses TRBV28 and TRBJ1-2; TRBD1 might be the D (6 bases). The CDR3 is made up of 15 amino acids. Germline-derived CDR1 and CDR2 are MDHEN and SYDVKM. Trimming stripped 4 bases from V and 1 base from J, with 13 bases between. Here the CDR3 DNA reads TGTGCCAGCAGTTCCAGGGGCTTAGATAACTATGGCTACACCTTC. This encodes CASSSRGLDNYGYTF.

This chain links TRBV5-1 with TRBJ2-7; 9 nucleotides align to TRBD1. Germline CDR1 and CDR2: SGHRS and YFSETQ. There are 15 residues in the CDR3. Trimming cost V 4 bases and J 2 bases; bases outside gene matches: 7. The chain's CDR3 is CASSLGDREAYEQYF. The CDR3, as DNA: TGCGCCAGCAGCCTGGGGGACAGGGAGGCCTACGAGCAGTACTTC.

This clone appeared a single time. The chain couples TRBV3-1 (or the pseudogene TRBV3-2) to TRBJ1-6; TRBD1 matches 7 bases. V dropped 1 base and J dropped 9; count of bases not matched to a gene: 15. The CDR3 has 18 amino acids. Germline CDR1 and CDR2: LGHDT and YNNKEL (reference sequence). The CDR3 DNA follows: TGTGCCAGCAGCCAAGCCCCGGGACAGAGTGGTGGCGGTTCACCCCTCCACTTT. It codes for CASSQAPGQSGGGSPLHF.

The chain joins TRBV2 to TRBJ2-4; D unresolved. CDR1 SNHLY and CDR2 FYNNEI come from the germline V gene. The CDR3 loop spans 11 amino acids. CDR3 in amino acids: CATSTRNIQYF. As DNA, the CDR3 is TGTGCTACCTCGACACGGAACATTCAGTACTTC.

This clone was observed a single time. The rearrangement uses TRBV6-5 and TRBJ1-2; TRBD1 aligns across 8 bases. The CDR3 loop spans 13 amino acids. V was clipped by 6 bases and J by 8 bases; unmatched bases: 8. CDR1 MNHEY and CDR2 SVGAGI come from the germline V gene. CDR3 loop: CASRLGQGGGYTF. In DNA form, the CDR3 reads TGTGCCAGCAGATTAGGACAGGGCGGCGGCTACACCTTC.

The V gene is TRBV5-6, the J gene TRBJ2-1, with 9 bases fitting TRBD1. V gave up 3 bases and J gave up 4 bases; unmatched junction bases: 11. This CDR3 region has 17 residues. Germline V lookup: CDR1 SGHDT, CDR2 YYEEEE. The CDR3 DNA is TGTGCCAGCAGCTCTATCGTAAGAGACAGGGGGTACAATGAGCAGTTCTTC. Amino acid sequence: CASSSIVRDRGYNEQFF. The complete variable domain, with remaining parts taken from reference TRBV5-6 and TRBJ2-1, reads DAGVTQSPTHLIKTRGQQVTLRCSPKSGHDTVSWYQQALGQGPQFIFQYYEEEERQRGNFPDRFSGHQFPNYSSELNVNALLLGDSALYLCASSSIVRDRGYNEQFFGPGTRLTVL.